These T cell receptor beta chains were read from a single sample in a study of cytomegalovirus exposure and HLA in healthy donors. Some clones are missing from TCRdb's copy, which holds only in-frame ones; the method was immunoSEQ multiplex PCR. The sample lists 150,000 to 200,000 clones; 65% to 85% were seen once. Sequencing was performed on PBMCs. These receptors were collected from a woman aged 30 to 39 in good health and CMV-seropositive. CDR3s include the opening cysteine and the closing phenylalanine or tryptophan. The D gene is left open where the match is weak. Only part of the rows carry a size: once, few, many, or a class if the clone is expanded.

d_call	v_call	j_call	clone_size	cdr3_nt	cdr3_aa
.	TRBV7-6	TRBJ1-6	once	TGTGCCAGCAGCTTAGGTTTTAGTGCGAATGATAATTCACCCCTCCACTTT	CASSLGFSANDNSPLHF
TRBD1	TRBV4-2	TRBJ1-6	.	TGTGCCAGCAGCCAGAAATTTCCTGCGGACAGGTCCTATAATTCACCCCTCCACTTT	CASSQKFPADRSYNSPLHF
.	TRBV29-1	TRBJ2-5	.	TGCAGCGTCAAGATGGCCCGCCAAGAGACCCAGTACTTC	CSVKMARQETQYF
.	TRBV14	TRBJ2-7	.	TGTGCCAGCAGCCAAGATATCGTGACCGGGAAGCAGTACTTC	CASSQDIVTGKQYF
.	TRBV5-6	TRBJ1-5	.	TGTGCCAGCAGCTTGGGCAGGGGAATCAATCAGCCCCAGCATTTT	CASSLGRGINQPQHF
.	TRBV4-1	TRBJ1-2	.	TGCGCCAGCAGCCAAGGGACAGAAGCTAACTATGGCTACACCTTC	CASSQGTEANYGYTF
.	TRBV5-1	TRBJ2-7	.	TGCGCCAGCAGCCCTCGACAGTCTTCCCTCGCCGAGCAGTACTTC	CASSPRQSSLAEQYF
TRBD1	TRBV28	TRBJ1-5	.	TGTGCCAGCAGTTTATATGTAGTATGGGGACAGGGGGTGAGTACGAGCAATCAGCCCCAGCATTTT	CASSLYVVWGQGVSTSNQPQHF
TRBD1	TRBV2	TRBJ2-7	.	TGTGCCAGCAGGGGGACAGGGGCGACTACCTACGAGCAGTACTTC	CASRGTGATTYEQYF
.	TRBV5-6	TRBJ2-7	few	TGTGCCAGCAGCTCCGAGAGGGTTTCAGTTGGCGAGCAGTACTTC	CASSSERVSVGEQYF
TRBD1	TRBV28	TRBJ1-2	once	TGTGCCAGCAGTTCCGACAGGGACGGCTACACCTTC	CASSSDRDGYTF
TRBD1	TRBV27	TRBJ2-7	.	TGTGCCAGCAGTAGCTACTCCGGGACAGGTGGAGGTTACGAGCAGTACTTC	CASSSYSGTGGGYEQYF
.	TRBV7-3	TRBJ1-1	.	TGTGCTAGCAGCTTAACCCCTGCGGGGTACACTGAAGCTTTCTTT	CASSLTPAGYTEAFF
.	TRBV7-9	TRBJ1-2	few	TGTGCCAGCAGCCAAGGTCCAGGGTACGGTTATGGCTACACCTTC	CASSQGPGYGYGYTF
.	TRBV2	TRBJ2-2	few	TGTGCCAGCAGGAGGGACAAGAACACCGGGGAGCTGTTTTTT	CASRRDKNTGELFF
.	TRBV7-2	TRBJ1-2	.	TGTGCCAGCAGCTCAGGGAAGGGGGAAGCTAACTATGGCTACACCTTC	CASSSGKGEANYGYTF
TRBD2	TRBV7-2	TRBJ2-3	.	TGTGCCAGCACTCCGTCCGGCGGGGGTACGCAGTATTTT	CASTPSGGGTQYF
.	TRBV5-8	TRBJ1-5	.	TGTGCCAGCAGCTTGATGGGGCAGGCCCAGCATTTT	CASSLMGQAQHF
TRBD1	TRBV7-9	TRBJ1-1	few	TGTGCCAGCAGCTTAGGGGACAGAGAAGCTTTCTTT	CASSLGDREAFF
.	TRBV9	TRBJ1-1	.	TGTGCCAGCAGCGAACAGGAAAGCCGTGGGGCTTTCTTT	CASSEQESRGAFF
TRBD1	TRBV28	TRBJ1-5	.	TGTGCCAGCAGTTTACCCGGACAGGGCAATCAGCCCCAGCATTTT	CASSLPGQGNQPQHF
.	TRBV9	TRBJ2-7	.	TGTGCCAGCAGCGTAGGGGCAAGACAGGAAGAGCAGTACTTC	CASSVGARQEEQYF